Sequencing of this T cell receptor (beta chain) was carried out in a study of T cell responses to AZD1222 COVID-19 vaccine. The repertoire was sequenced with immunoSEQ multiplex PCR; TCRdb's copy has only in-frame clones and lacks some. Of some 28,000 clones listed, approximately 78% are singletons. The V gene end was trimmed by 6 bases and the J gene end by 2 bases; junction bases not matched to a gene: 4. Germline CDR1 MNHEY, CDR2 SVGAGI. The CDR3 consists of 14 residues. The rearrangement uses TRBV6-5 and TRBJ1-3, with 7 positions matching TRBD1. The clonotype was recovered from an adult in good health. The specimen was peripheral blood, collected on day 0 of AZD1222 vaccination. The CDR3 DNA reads TGTGCCAGCAGGCAAGGACAGGCTGGAAACACCATATATTTT. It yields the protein CASRQGQAGNTIYF.